What follows are 10 T cell receptor beta chains derived from one specimen sequenced in a study of blood T cell repertoires in COVID-19. Profiling relied on immunoSEQ multiplex PCR, and the TCRdb table lists in-frame clones only, not all of them. The table includes some 130,000 clones, around 84% detected once. The sequenced sample was peripheral blood. The receptors originated from a woman over 75 with acute or convalescent COVID-19.

This chain links TRBV9 with TRBJ2-7, with 9 bases matching TRBD1. CDR1 SGDLS and CDR2 YYNGEE come from the germline V gene. V lost 3 bases to trimming and J lost 5 bases; unmatched junction nucleotides: 6. The CDR3 runs 14 residues. The CDR3 loop is CASSAGQGRNEQYF. In nucleotides, the CDR3 is TGTGCCAGCAGCGCCGGACAGGGGCGGAACGAGCAGTACTTC.

The chain combines TRBV5-6 with TRBJ1-5; 10 bases line up with TRBD1. CDR1 and CDR2 (germline): SGHDT, YYEEEE. V was pared by 4 bases and J by 3 bases, with 4 bases of the junction left unmatched. The CDR3 totals 15 residues. CDR3: CASSVGQGVNQPQHF. For the CDR3, the DNA is TGTGCCAGCAGCGTCGGACAGGGGGTCAATCAGCCCCAGCATTTT.

This chain connects TRBV30 to TRBJ1-2, with unresolved D. Trimming stripped 0 bases from V and 4 bases from J, with 12 bases between. CDR1 GTSNPN and CDR2 SVGIG come from the germline V gene (reference sequence). The CDR3 sequence is 14 residues long. CDR3 sequence: CAWSVNGQSYGYTF. CDR3 in DNA: TGTGCCTGGAGTGTAAATGGCCAGTCCTATGGCTACACCTTC.

This chain connects TRBV3-1 (or the pseudogene TRBV3-2) to TRBJ2-1, with TRBD2 matching 14 bases. CDR3 size: 17 residues. Germline assignment: CDR1 LGHDT and CDR2 YNNKEL (reference sequence). The trim removed 4 bases at V and 2 bases at J, leaving 4 bases unmatched. CDR3 DNA: TGTGCCAGCAGCCCCGGGACTAGCGGGGGTCCCTACAATGAGCAGTTCTTC. Amino acids: CASSPGTSGGPYNEQFF.

The genes are TRBV21-1 and TRBJ1-4. TRBV21-1 is deemed a pseudogene. The CDR3 length is 16 residues. The CDR3 protein is CASSNGEGRTNEKLFF. CDR3 nucleotides: TGTGCCAGCAGCAATGGGGAGGGGAGGACTAATGAAAAACTGTTTTTT.

V usage is TRBV5-4 and J usage is TRBJ2-3; TRBD2 aligns across 12 bases. Germline values: CDR1 SGHNT, CDR2 YYREEE (reference sequence). V lost 3 bases and J lost 1; bases outside the gene matches: 12. This CDR3 has 19 amino acids. CDR3 bases: TGTGCCAGCAGCTCGCCTTCGGCTAGCGGGAGGGCCGGCACAGATACGCAGTATTTT. Translated: CASSSPSASGRAGTDTQYF.

The chain employs TRBV19 and TRBJ2-1, with 15 bases matching TRBD2. V lost 10 bases, J lost 10 bases, and 17 bases stayed unmatched. The CDR3 loop spans 17 amino acids. In germline, CDR1 is LNHDA, CDR2 SQIVND (reference sequence). As DNA, the CDR3 is TGTGCCACCACCCTTCACTCCGGGACTAGCGGGGGGTGGGAGCAGTTCTTC. Translated: CATTLHSGTSGGWEQFF.

The genes are TRBV6-2 or TRBV6-3 and TRBJ2-1, with TRBD2 identical over 9 bases. CDR1 and CDR2 from the germline V gene are MNHEY and SVGEGT. Losses at the gene ends were 5 bases for V and 9 bases for J; bases not matched to a gene: 14. This CDR3 comprises 16 residues. The CDR3 region has the DNA TGTGCCAGCAGTCCCGTGCGGGAGGGCCGTGGGATTGAGCAGTTCTTC. Translated, it gives CASSPVREGRGIEQFF.

As for this clone: The sample contains more than one DNA sequence encoding this CDR3. The V and J genes are TRBV6-2 or TRBV6-3 and TRBJ1-1; D unclear. The V gene's germline CDR1 is MNHEY and CDR2 SVGEGT. V was clipped by 2 bases and J by 8 bases, with 6 bases between them. CDR3 length: 11 amino acids. The CDR3 loop reads CASSYAGEAFF. The CDR3 coding sequence is TGTGCCAGCAGTTACGCAGGAGAAGCTTTCTTT.

This chain uses TRBV7-2 with TRBJ2-5, with TRBD2 matching over 10 bases. The J segment lost 1 base and the V segment lost 7 bases, leaving 15 bases of the junction unmatched. This CDR3 comprises 18 residues. Germline V CDR1 and CDR2: SGHTA, FQGNSA. The CDR3 DNA sequence: TGTGCCAGCAAGTCTAGCGGGAGTGTTTTCGGTGGCCAAGAGACCCAGTACTTC. Translation: CASKSSGSVFGGQETQYF.